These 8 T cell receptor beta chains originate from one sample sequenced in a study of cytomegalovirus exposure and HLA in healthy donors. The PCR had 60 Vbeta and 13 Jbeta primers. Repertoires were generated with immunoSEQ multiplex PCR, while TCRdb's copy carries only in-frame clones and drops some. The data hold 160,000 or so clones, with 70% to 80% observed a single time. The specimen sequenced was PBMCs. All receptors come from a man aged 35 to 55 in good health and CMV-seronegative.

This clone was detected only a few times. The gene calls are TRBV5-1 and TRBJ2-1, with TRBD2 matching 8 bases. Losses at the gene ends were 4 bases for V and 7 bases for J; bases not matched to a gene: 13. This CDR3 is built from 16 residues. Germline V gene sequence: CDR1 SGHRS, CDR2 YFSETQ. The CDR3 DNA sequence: TGCGCCAGCAGCCCGGGCGGGGGGCTATCCTCAAATGAGCAGTTCTTC. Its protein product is CASSPGGGLSSNEQFF.

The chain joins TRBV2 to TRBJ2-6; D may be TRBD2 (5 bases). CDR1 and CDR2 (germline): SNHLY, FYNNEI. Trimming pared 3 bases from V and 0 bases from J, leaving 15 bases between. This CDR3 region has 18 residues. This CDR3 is CASSDGKGGFSGANVLTF. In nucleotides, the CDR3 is TGTGCCAGCAGTGACGGGAAAGGAGGCTTCTCTGGGGCCAACGTCCTGACTTTC.

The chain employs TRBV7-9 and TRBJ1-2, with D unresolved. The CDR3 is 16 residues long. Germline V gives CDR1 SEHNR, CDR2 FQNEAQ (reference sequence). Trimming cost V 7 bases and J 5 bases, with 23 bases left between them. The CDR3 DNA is TGTGCCAGCACCCCCGATACGAGGCCCCTGCTTTATGGCTACACCTTC. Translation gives CASTPDTRPLLYGYTF.

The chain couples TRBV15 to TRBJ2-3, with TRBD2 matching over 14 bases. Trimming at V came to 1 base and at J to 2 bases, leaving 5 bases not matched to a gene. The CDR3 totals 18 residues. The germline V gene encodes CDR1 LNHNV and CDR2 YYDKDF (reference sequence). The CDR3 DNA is TGTGCCACCAGCAGAGTCGCGACTAGCGGGAGGGTCACAGATACGCAGTATTTT. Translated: CATSRVATSGRVTDTQYF.

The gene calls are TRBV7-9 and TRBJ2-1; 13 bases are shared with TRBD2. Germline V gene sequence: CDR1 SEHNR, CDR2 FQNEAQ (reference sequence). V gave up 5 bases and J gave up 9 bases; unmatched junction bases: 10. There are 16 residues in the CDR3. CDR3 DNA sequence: TGTGCCAGCAGCGCACGGACTAGCGGGAGAGGCAGTGAGCAGTTCTTC. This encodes CASSARTSGRGSEQFF.

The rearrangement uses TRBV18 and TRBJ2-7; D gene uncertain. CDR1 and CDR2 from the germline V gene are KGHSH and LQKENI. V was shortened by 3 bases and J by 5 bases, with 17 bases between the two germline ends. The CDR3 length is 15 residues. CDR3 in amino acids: CASSPVAEVIHEQYF. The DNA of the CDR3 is TGTGCCAGCTCACCCGTGGCGGAAGTGATCCACGAGCAGTACTTC.

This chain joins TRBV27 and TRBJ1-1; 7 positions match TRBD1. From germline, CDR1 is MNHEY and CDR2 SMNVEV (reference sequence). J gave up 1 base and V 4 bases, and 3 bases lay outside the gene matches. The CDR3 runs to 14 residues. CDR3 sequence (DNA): TGTGCCAGCAGTTACAGGGGCCCGAACACTGAAGCTTTCTTT. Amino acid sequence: CASSYRGPNTEAFF.

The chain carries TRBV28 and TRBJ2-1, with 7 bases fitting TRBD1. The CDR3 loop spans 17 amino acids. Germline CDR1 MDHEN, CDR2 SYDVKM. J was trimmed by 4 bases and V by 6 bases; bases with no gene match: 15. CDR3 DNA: TGTGCCAGCAGCCTAAGGGGGCAGAGAAGAGTTTACAATGAGCAGTTCTTC. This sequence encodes CASSLRGQRRVYNEQFF.